The 11 T cell receptor beta chains presented below share a single source sample, sequenced in a study of T cell responses to AZD1222 COVID-19 vaccine. Profiled with immunoSEQ multiplex PCR; TCRdb holds only in-frame clones, not every one. The sample has fewer than 110,000 clones, over 80% seen once. Sequencing used peripheral blood, obtained 28 days after the second AZD1222 dose. Every receptor here comes from an adult who received the AZD1222 COVID-19 vaccine.

The CDR3 DNA follows: TGTGCCAGCAATACCCTAGTCCCATTCTCCTACAATGAGCAGTTCTTC. This encodes CASNTLVPFSYNEQFF. This chain joins TRBV28 and TRBJ2-1; D is undetermined. The CDR3 runs 16 residues. Germline values: CDR1 MDHEN, CDR2 SYDVKM. The V end lost 7 bases, the J end lost 0 bases, and 16 bases lay between the germline ends.

The chain joins TRBV5-1 to TRBJ1-2, with 7 bases that match TRBD1. V was clipped by 4 bases and J by 6 bases; unmatched bases: 3. Germline lookup yields CDR1 SGHRS and CDR2 YFSETQ. This CDR3 has 12 amino acids. CDR3 loop: CASSQQGNGYTF. For the CDR3, the DNA is TGCGCCAGCAGCCAACAGGGGAATGGCTACACCTTC.

The chain links TRBV29-1 to TRBJ1-3, with D uncertain. The CDR3 covers 12 residues. With 3 bases removed from V and 8 bases from J, the gap between germline ends came to 11 bases. Germline V lookup: CDR1 SQVTM, CDR2 ANQGSEA. Here the CDR3 DNA reads TGCAGCGTTGACACCGGTGGGGACACCATATATTTT. Encoded protein: CSVDTGGDTIYF. Variable domain in full (rest from reference TRBV29-1 and TRBJ1-3): SAVISQKPSRDICQRGTSLTIQCQVDSQVTMMFWYRQQPGQSLTLIATANQGSEATYESGFVIDKFPISRPNLTFSTLTVSNMSPEDSSIYLCSVDTGGDTIYFGEGSWLTVV.

The DNA of the CDR3 is TGTGCCAGCAGTTACTCGAGGGCAGGCTGGACTGAAGCTTTCTTT. Protein product: CASSYSRAGWTEAFF. The rearrangement uses TRBV6-5 and TRBJ1-1, with D unresolved. The CDR3 is 15 residues long. Germline loops: CDR1 MNHEY, CDR2 SVGAGI. V dropped 0 bases and J dropped 5 bases, with 13 bases sitting between them.

The gene calls are TRBV14 and TRBJ1-1; the D gene is possibly TRBD1 (5 bases). V shed 1 base and J shed 4 bases, with 13 bases lying between them. Germline CDR1 is SGHDN and CDR2 is FVKESK. This CDR3 comprises 15 residues. CDR3 loop: CASSQGIGGGTEAFF. The CDR3 nucleotides are TGTGCCAGCAGCCAAGGGATCGGCGGGGGCACTGAAGCTTTCTTT. The full variable domain, in which reference TRBV14 and TRBJ1-1 provide the parts outside the CDR3, is EAGVTQFPSHSVIEKGQTVTLRCDPISGHDNLYWYRRVMGKEIKFLLHFVKESKQDESGMPNNRFLAERTGGTYSTLKVQPAELEDSGVYFCASSQGIGGGTEAFFGQGTRLTVV.

The J gene is TRBJ2-7, the V gene TRBV12-3 or TRBV12-4; D ambiguous. This CDR3 has 12 residues. V gave up 5 bases and J gave up 2 bases, with 7 bases separating them. The CDR3 spells CASSNPPYEQYF. The CDR3 coding sequence is TGTGCCAGCAGTAACCCTCCCTACGAGCAGTACTTC.

V and J are TRBV6-2 or TRBV6-3 and TRBJ1-1; D unresolved. V lost 5 bases and J 0 bases, leaving 13 bases between the germline ends. This CDR3 contains 15 residues. CDR1 and CDR2 (germline): MNHEY, SVGEGT. The CDR3 loop reads CASSPAGVVNTEAFF. CDR3 sequence (DNA): TGTGCCAGCAGTCCCGCCGGAGTAGTGAACACTGAAGCTTTCTTT.

The chain recombines TRBV4-1 with TRBJ1-2, with D tentatively TRBD1 (5 bases). Germline CDR1 reads MGHRA; CDR2 reads YSYEKL. The CDR3 is 15 residues long. Trimming stripped 7 bases from V and 7 bases from J, with 22 bases between. The DNA of the CDR3 is TGCGCCAGCACTACCCCGGGACGGGGGTTACGTGGCTACACCTTC. It is translated as CASTTPGRGLRGYTF.

The genes are TRBV14 and TRBJ2-3; TRBD2 agrees at 10 bases. Looked up from germline, CDR1 is SGHDN and CDR2 is FVKESK. CDR3 length: 17 residues. Trimming at V came to 6 bases and at J to 0 bases, leaving 9 bases not matched to a gene. DNA of the CDR3: TGTGCCAGCAGTTCCGGGACTAGCGCCCTCAGCACAGATACGCAGTATTTT. Its protein product is CASSSGTSALSTDTQYF.

The chain links TRBV19 to TRBJ2-6; TRBD1 matches 9 bases. V dropped 3 bases and J dropped 4; count of bases not matched to a gene: 4. This CDR3 has 16 amino acids. Germline CDR1 LNHDA, CDR2 SQIVND (reference sequence). The CDR3 is CASSIWDRAGANVLTF. DNA of the CDR3: TGTGCCAGTAGTATCTGGGACAGGGCCGGGGCCAACGTCCTGACTTTC.

This chain joins TRBV3-1 (or the pseudogene TRBV3-2) and TRBJ1-3, with D uncertain. The CDR3 has 13 amino acids. Germline assignment: CDR1 LGHDT and CDR2 YNNKEL (reference sequence). V shed 2 bases and J shed 6 bases, with 8 bases lying between them. This CDR3 is CASSQKGINTIYF. CDR3 coding DNA: TGTGCCAGCAGCCAAAAGGGAATAAACACCATATATTTT.